The TCR beta chain described here comes from a study of blood T cell repertoires in COVID-19. Study-wide context: Acute-phase and convalescent COVID-19 samples originated in the United States, Italy and Spain. T cells, B-cell-depleted T cells, or PBMCs supplied cDNA or gDNA.

Using immunoSEQ multiplex PCR, the repertoire was profiled, and TCRdb retains in-frame clones only, with some absent. Of about 150,000 clones in the sample, around 90% were seen once. CDR1 is ENHRY, CDR2 SYGVKD, per germline. The ends were cut back, 3 bases at V and 11 bases at J, with 16 bases in the middle. The length of the CDR3 is 13 residues. This sequence joins TRBV10-3 and TRBJ1-2; D call uncertain. This TCR derives from a human donor with COVID-19, enrolled during active disease. The donor label of this sample is uncertain. The sequencing input was peripheral blood. CDR3 bases: TGTGCCATCAGTGACCCCATTTTGGCCCCTTACACCTTC. This codes for CAISDPILAPYTF.